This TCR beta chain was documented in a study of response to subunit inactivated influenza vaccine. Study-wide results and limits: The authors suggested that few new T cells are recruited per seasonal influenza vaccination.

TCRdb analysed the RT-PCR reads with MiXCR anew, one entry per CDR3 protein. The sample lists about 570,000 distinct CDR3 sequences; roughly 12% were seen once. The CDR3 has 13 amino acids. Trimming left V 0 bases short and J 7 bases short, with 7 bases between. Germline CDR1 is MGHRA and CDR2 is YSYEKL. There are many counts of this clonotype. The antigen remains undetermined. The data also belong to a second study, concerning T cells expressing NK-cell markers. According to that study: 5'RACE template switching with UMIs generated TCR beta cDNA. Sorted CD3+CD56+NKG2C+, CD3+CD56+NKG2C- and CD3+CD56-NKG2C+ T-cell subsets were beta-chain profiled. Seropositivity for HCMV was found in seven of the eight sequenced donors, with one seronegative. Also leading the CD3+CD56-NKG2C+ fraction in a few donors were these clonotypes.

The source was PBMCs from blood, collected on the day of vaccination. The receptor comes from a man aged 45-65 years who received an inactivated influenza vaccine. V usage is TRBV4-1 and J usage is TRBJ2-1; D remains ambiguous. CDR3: CASSQDELNEQFF. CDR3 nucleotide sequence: TGCGCCAGCAGCCAAGATGAGTTGAATGAGCAGTTCTTC.